The 13 T cell receptor beta chains listed next were all sequenced from one sample in a study of blood T cell repertoires in COVID-19. Sequencing used immunoSEQ multiplex PCR; TCRdb keeps in-frame clones, though not all of them. This sample has about 160,000 clones, with approximately 88% found just once. The material sequenced was PBMCs or T cells enriched from blood (not recorded which). These receptor sequences come from a woman aged 45-65 years who had recovered from COVID-19.

The CDR3 reads CSVGPGTFFAEAFF. The CDR3 bases are TGCAGCGTGGGCCCTGGGACATTCTTCGCTGAAGCTTTCTTT. This chain links TRBV29-1 with TRBJ1-1; tentatively, D is TRBD1 (6 bases). Germline lookup yields CDR1 SQVTM and CDR2 ANQGSEA. V lost 6 bases to trimming and J lost 6 bases, with 20 bases between them. This CDR3 spans 14 amino acids.

The chain is built from TRBV30 and TRBJ1-6; tentative D call: TRBD1 (5 bases). This CDR3 has 14 amino acids. V lost 2 bases and J 3 bases, leaving 8 bases between the germline ends. The germline gives CDR1 GTSNPN, CDR2 SVGIG (reference sequence). This CDR3 is CAWSTGDYNSPLHF. The CDR3 region has the DNA TGTGCCTGGAGTACGGGGGACTATAATTCACCCCTCCACTTT.

The V and J genes are TRBV15 and TRBJ2-1; TRBD2 agrees at 8 bases. CDR1 and CDR2 from the germline V gene are LNHNV and YYDKDF (reference sequence). The CDR3 runs 14 residues. V trimming: 6 bases; J trimming: 6 bases; junction bases outside the gene matches: 7. The CDR3 here is CATSAPGGGNEQFF. CDR3 nucleotides: TGTGCCACCAGTGCCCCGGGAGGGGGCAATGAGCAGTTCTTC.

The chain uses TRBV11-1 and TRBJ2-2; 7 positions match TRBD1. The CDR3 is 14 residues long. V lost 4 bases, J lost 7 bases, and 6 bases stayed unmatched. Germline V gene data show CDR1 as SGHAT and CDR2 as FQDESV (reference sequence). The CDR3 DNA sequence: TGTGCCAGCAGCTCGAGCGACAGGGTCGGGGAGCTGTTTTTT. Its protein product is CASSSSDRVGELFF.

V usage is TRBV7-9 and J usage is TRBJ2-1; 7 positions agree with TRBD2. V lost 5 bases and J lost 8; bases outside the gene matches: 6. The CDR3 is made up of 13 amino acids. Germline assignment: CDR1 SEHNR and CDR2 FQNEAQ (reference sequence). In DNA form, the CDR3 reads TGTGCCAGCAGCCGCGGGGGAGGTGATGAGCAGTTCTTC. Protein sequence: CASSRGGGDEQFF.

The chain combines TRBV13 with TRBJ1-2; D call uncertain. The CDR3 covers 11 residues. Trimming stripped 7 bases from V and 6 bases from J, with 9 bases between. Germline CDR1 reads PRHDT; CDR2 reads FYEKMQ (reference sequence). CDR3 protein: CASTDGDGYTF. DNA for the CDR3: TGTGCCAGCACTGACGGAGATGGCTACACCTTC.

V and J are TRBV6-5 and TRBJ2-7, with 11 bases fitting TRBD1. Germline V gene lookup returns CDR1 MNHEY and CDR2 SVGAGI. V gave up 6 bases and J gave up 6 bases; unmatched junction bases: 10. The CDR3 covers 15 residues. DNA of the CDR3: TGTGCCAGCAGAACCGGGACAGGGGGACTCTCCGAGCAGTACTTC. It translates to CASRTGTGGLSEQYF.

The J gene is TRBJ1-5, the V gene TRBV19, with D perhaps matching TRBD1 (6 bases). This CDR3 is built from 12 residues. The germline V gene encodes CDR1 LNHDA and CDR2 SQIVND (reference sequence). Trimming took 7 bases from V and 10 from J, leaving 14 bases between them. Here the CDR3 DNA reads TGTGCCAGTAAACAGGGCGGTGGACCCCAGCATTTT. Protein sequence: CASKQGGGPQHF.

This chain joins TRBV19 and TRBJ1-1; maybe TRBD1 (6 bases). The germline V and J ends were trimmed by 8 bases and 3 bases, with 10 bases remaining between them. The CDR3 runs 12 residues. CDR1 and CDR2 (germline): LNHDA, SQIVND (reference sequence). The CDR3 sequence is CASYGGDTEAFF. The CDR3 region has the DNA TGTGCCAGTTATGGGGGCGACACTGAAGCTTTCTTT.

The rearrangement uses TRBV27 and TRBJ1-2, with 9 bases lining up with TRBD1. The CDR3 length is 14 residues. With 6 bases clipped from V and 6 bases from J, the junction kept 8 bases outside the gene matches. From germline, CDR1 is MNHEY and CDR2 SMNVEV (reference sequence). CDR3 residues: CASSYGQGTDGYTF. DNA for the CDR3: TGTGCCAGCAGCTACGGACAGGGGACAGATGGCTACACCTTC.

The rearrangement links TRBV5-1 to TRBJ2-1; D is tentatively TRBD1 or TRBD2 (10 bases each). Germline CDR1 and CDR2: SGHRS and YFSETQ. The CDR3 spans 21 residues. Trimming left V 2 bases short and J 7 bases short, with 34 bases between. The CDR3 DNA reads as TGCGCCAGCAGCTTAAAGGGACTCGACAGGGGGCGTCTAGCGGGGGATAATGAGCAGTTCTTC. Translated, it gives CASSLKGLDRGRLAGDNEQFF.

As to this clone: Compared with germline, one end of the junction differs, possibly owing to a read error. V usage is TRBV10-3 and J usage is TRBJ2-7, with a tentative D call TRBD1 (5 bases). The CDR3 spans 16 residues. Germline V CDR1 and CDR2: ENHRY, SYGVKD. This CDR3 is CATSDTKGRFNYEQYF. In DNA, the CDR3 is TGTGCCACCAGTGACACTAAGGGGCGATTCAACTACGAGCAGTACTTC.

This chain joins TRBV6-5 and TRBJ2-2; 11 bases match TRBD2. Germline V gene sequence: CDR1 MNHEY, CDR2 SVGAGI. This CDR3 has 15 residues. V lost 7 bases, J lost 4 bases, and 5 bases stayed unmatched. Written as DNA, the CDR3 is TGTGCCAGCATAGAACTAGCGGGGGCCACCGGGGAGCTGTTTTTT. Residues: CASIELAGATGELFF.